One and the same sample provided the 28 T cell receptor beta chains below, sequenced in a study of blood T cell repertoires in COVID-19. Some clones are missing from TCRdb's copy, which holds only in-frame ones; the method was immunoSEQ multiplex PCR. The table shows around 160,000 clones, with less than 90% occurring only once. Sequenced material: PBMCs or T cells enriched from blood (not recorded which). The source of these receptors is a woman aged 50 to 60 who had been exposed to COVID-19.

The chain carries TRBV5-4 and TRBJ2-2; D unresolved. Trimming cost V 3 bases and J 1 base, with 4 bases left between them. The CDR3 is 13 amino acids. Germline-derived CDR1 and CDR2 are SGHNT and YYREEE (reference sequence). The CDR3 DNA reads as TGTGCCAGCAGCTCTAGGAACACCGGGGAGCTGTTTTTT. This gives the protein CASSSRNTGELFF.

The chain has TRBV4-3 and TRBJ2-6; perhaps TRBD1 as D (5 bases). This CDR3 region has 17 residues. Trimming stripped 4 bases from V and 1 base from J, with 14 bases between. CDR1 is LGHNA, CDR2 YSLEER, per germline. The CDR3 DNA reads TGCGCCAGCAGCCCACAGGAGATGGGGTCTGGGGCCAACGTCCTGACTTTC. Translated, it gives CASSPQEMGSGANVLTF.

There are a few counts of this clone. The rearrangement uses TRBV19 and TRBJ1-3; 7 bases map to TRBD1. Germline V gene sequence: CDR1 LNHDA, CDR2 SQIVND (reference sequence). After removal of 3 bases from V and 5 bases from J, the junction contained 4 bases not matched to a gene. CDR3 length: 14 amino acids. The CDR3 is CASSMRDRRNTIYF. The DNA for the CDR3 is TGTGCCAGTAGTATGAGGGACAGAAGAAACACCATATATTTT.

This chain uses TRBV9 with TRBJ2-3, with D perhaps TRBD2 (7 bases). CDR3 size: 16 residues. V lost 4 bases and J 2 bases, leaving 17 bases between the germline ends. Germline CDR1 reads SGDLS; CDR2 reads YYNGEE. The CDR3 region is CASSTLGGGLTDTQYF. CDR3 sequence (DNA): TGTGCCAGCAGCACCCTGGGGGGGGGCCTCACAGATACGCAGTATTTT.

For this clone: Other DNA sequences from this sample encode an identical CDR3 as well. CDR3 amino acids: CASSYGQTSNQPQHF. In DNA, the CDR3 is TGTGCCAGCAGTTACGGACAGACTAGCAATCAGCCCCAGCATTTT. J is TRBJ1-5 and V is TRBV6-2 or TRBV6-3; D might be TRBD1 (6 bases). Per germline, CDR1 MNHEY and CDR2 SVGEGT. This CDR3 has 15 amino acids. The V end was cut by 2 bases, the J end by 0 bases, with 8 bases between.

As for this clone: At one of its ends the junction is not consistent with the germline gene, which may arise from a read error. The chain combines TRBV28 with TRBJ2-7; tentative D call: TRBD1 (6 bases). CDR1 is MDHEN, CDR2 SYDVKM, per germline. The CDR3 spans 12 residues. CDR3 in amino acids: CASSANRDPTHF. CDR3 sequence (DNA): TGTGCCAGCAGTGCGAACAGGGACCCCACCCACTTC.

The chain combines TRBV28 with TRBJ1-5; the match to TRBD1 covers 7 bases. The CDR3 loop spans 15 amino acids. Germline CDR1 and CDR2: MDHEN and SYDVKM. Trimming at V came to 5 bases and at J to 3 bases, leaving 7 bases not matched to a gene. CDR3 in amino acids: CASSNRDSPNQPQHF. DNA of the CDR3: TGTGCCAGCAGTAACCGGGACAGTCCCAATCAGCCCCAGCATTTT.

This chain links TRBV6-5 with TRBJ2-7; TRBD2 is a possible D gene (5 bases). The CDR3 covers 11 residues. Germline CDR1 MNHEY, CDR2 SVGAGI. The ends were cut back, 7 bases at V and 6 bases at J, with 10 bases in the middle. The CDR3 DNA reads TGTGCCAGCACGGGGTTAAGCGAGCAGTACTTC. This gives the protein CASTGLSEQYF.

The J gene is TRBJ1-2, the V gene TRBV27, with D unclear. This CDR3 has 16 residues. Trimming took 6 bases from V and 2 from J, leaving 19 bases between them. The germline V gene has CDR1 MNHEY and CDR2 SMNVEV (reference sequence). As DNA, the CDR3 is TGTGCCAGCAGCCTAAGTGGCGCGGGAGGGAACTATGGCTACACCTTC. It encodes CASSLSGAGGNYGYTF.

The V and J genes are TRBV7-2 and TRBJ2-7, with 8 bases matching TRBD1. The CDR3 totals 18 residues. Germline CDR1 and CDR2: SGHTA and FQGNSA. The V and J ends lost 1 base and 1 base, in that order; junction bases with no gene match: 12. The chain's CDR3 is CASSLVPPDRVWSYEQYF. The DNA of the CDR3 is TGTGCCAGCAGCTTAGTGCCCCCGGACAGGGTCTGGTCCTACGAGCAGTACTTC. Complete variable domain (other parts from reference TRBV7-2 and TRBJ2-7): GAGVSQSPSNKVTEKGKDVELRCDPISGHTALYWYRQSLGQGLEFLIYFQGNSAPDKSGLPSDRFSAERTGGSVSTLTIQRTQQEDSAVYLCASSLVPPDRVWSYEQYFGPGTRLTVT.

The chain is built from TRBV7-9 and TRBJ1-4; maybe TRBD1 (5 bases). This CDR3 is built from 15 residues. The V end was cut by 1 base, the J end by 4 bases, with 10 bases between. Germline assignment: CDR1 SEHNR and CDR2 FQNEAQ (reference sequence). The CDR3 DNA is TGTGCCAGCAGCTTAGAAGGGGACTTTAATGAAAAACTGTTTTTT. Its protein product is CASSLEGDFNEKLFF.

V is TRBV6-2 or TRBV6-3 and J is TRBJ2-1; 8 bases agree with TRBD2. V shed 5 bases and J 3 bases; nucleotides not matched to a gene: 6. The germline CDR1 and CDR2 sequences are MNHEY and SVGEGT. CDR3 size: 15 residues. The CDR3 here is CASSRLREVYNEQFF. CDR3 coding DNA: TGTGCCAGCAGTCGGTTGCGGGAGGTCTACAATGAGCAGTTCTTC.

A few counts support this clone. The rearrangement joins TRBV18 to TRBJ2-2; possibly TRBD1 for D (6 bases). The CDR3 has 15 amino acids. The germline gives CDR1 KGHSH, CDR2 LQKENI. The V end was cut by 6 bases, the J end by 4 bases, with 15 bases between. CDR3 sequence reads: CASSPRQASTGELFF. CDR3 sequence (DNA): TGTGCCAGCTCCCCTCGACAGGCATCCACCGGGGAGCTGTTTTTT.

The rearrangement uses TRBV2 and TRBJ2-7, with D possibly TRBD1 on 6 matching bases. V was shortened by 4 bases and J by 2 bases, with 15 bases between the two germline ends. The CDR3 covers 15 residues. Germline lookup yields CDR1 SNHLY and CDR2 FYNNEI. The CDR3 DNA reads TGTGCCAGCAGTGGAGAACCGACAGGACCCTACGAGCAGTACTTC. It encodes CASSGEPTGPYEQYF.

This clone was recorded once. The junction differs from germline at one of its ends, possibly a read error. The V and J genes are TRBV5-5 and TRBJ2-1; D is perhaps TRBD1 (5 bases). The CDR3 loop spans 15 amino acids. CDR1 is SGHKS and CDR2 is YYEKEE in the germline V gene (reference sequence). CDR3 coding DNA: TGTGCCAGCAGCTTGGGGGGCAGCTCCCACAATGAGCAGTTCTTC. It specifies CASSLGGSSHNEQFF.

The V gene is TRBV18, the J gene TRBJ2-1; perhaps TRBD1 as D (7 bases). In germline, CDR1 is KGHSH, CDR2 LQKENI. The V end was cut by 0 bases, the J end by 8 bases, with 11 bases between. CDR3 size: 14 residues. The CDR3 is CASSPPAGGHEQFF. For the CDR3, the DNA is TGTGCCAGCTCACCACCTGCAGGGGGGCATGAGCAGTTCTTC.

This clone has just a few counts. This chain uses TRBV19 with TRBJ1-6; TRBD1 matches 10 bases. The CDR3 totals 14 residues. Germline CDR1 is LNHDA and CDR2 is SQIVND (reference sequence). J lost 9 bases, V lost 3 bases, and 2 bases had no gene match. This CDR3 reads CASSMRTGGSPLHF. The CDR3 DNA sequence: TGTGCCAGTAGTATGCGGACAGGGGGTTCACCCCTCCACTTT.

The chain couples TRBV9 to TRBJ2-1; TRBD2 aligns across 13 bases. The CDR3 loop spans 16 amino acids. V was clipped by 4 bases and J by 4 bases; unmatched bases: 5. Germline CDR1 is SGDLS and CDR2 is YYNGEE. The CDR3 region has the DNA TGTGCCAGCAGCTCAAGGACTAGCGGGAGATACAATGAGCAGTTCTTC. Protein product: CASSSRTSGRYNEQFF.

CDR3 loop: CASSLALGQGVNYGYTF. CDR3 DNA sequence: TGTGCCAGCAGCTTAGCGCTGGGACAGGGGGTTAACTATGGCTACACCTTC. The chain combines TRBV7-2 with TRBJ1-2; 11 bases match TRBD1. Germline V gives CDR1 SGHTA, CDR2 FQGNSA. Trimming at V came to 0 bases and at J to 1 base, leaving 4 bases not matched to a gene. The length of the CDR3 is 17 residues. Full variable domain (missing parts from reference TRBV7-2 and TRBJ1-2): GAGVSQSPSNKVTEKGKDVELRCDPISGHTALYWYRQSLGQGLEFLIYFQGNSAPDKSGLPSDRFSAERTGGSVSTLTIQRTQQEDSAVYLCASSLALGQGVNYGYTFGSGTRLTVV.

This clone was seen just once. Additional DNA sequences in this sample encode the identical CDR3. V usage is TRBV5-5 and J usage is TRBJ2-1, with no clear D. V was trimmed by 1 base and J by 6 bases, leaving 2 bases between them. The CDR3 sequence is 11 residues long. CDR1 is SGHKS and CDR2 is YYEKEE in the germline V gene (reference sequence). The CDR3 region is CASSLLNEQFF. DNA for the CDR3: TGTGCCAGCAGCTTGCTCAATGAGCAGTTCTTC.

The V and J genes are TRBV5-4 and TRBJ1-2; D is possibly TRBD1 (5 bases). Trimming stripped 0 bases from V and 6 bases from J, with 12 bases between. Looked up from germline, CDR1 is SGHNT and CDR2 is YYREEE (reference sequence). This CDR3 region has 14 residues. The CDR3 bases are TGTGCCAGCAGCTTGGTAATAGGGGCAAATGGCTACACCTTC. Translation gives CASSLVIGANGYTF.

The V and J genes are TRBV2 and TRBJ1-6, with D unclear. Trimming cost V 6 bases and J 14 bases, with 23 bases left between them. This CDR3 is 15 amino acids long. Germline V gene lookup returns CDR1 SNHLY and CDR2 FYNNEI. CDR3 sequence (DNA): TGTGCCAGCAGGGCAACCGACCACGGGTTAGAAACCCTCCACTTT. As protein: CASRATDHGLETLHF.

This sequence joins TRBV1 and TRBJ2-7; TRBD2, the table's D call, lacks a check against the DNA. TRBV1 counts as a pseudogene. The CDR3 spans 14 residues. The CDR3 DNA reads TGCACCAGCAGCCAAGATCGACGGAGTTACGAGCAGTACTTC. Encoded protein: CTSSQDRRSYEQYF.

V is TRBV5-1 and J is TRBJ2-7, with 9 bases identical to TRBD1. Germline-derived CDR1 and CDR2 are SGHRS and YFSETQ. CDR3 size: 15 residues. V was clipped by 1 base and J by 7 bases; unmatched bases: 9. CDR3 amino acids: CASSLRGTGQREQYF. In DNA form, the CDR3 reads TGCGCCAGCAGCTTGCGTGGGACAGGGCAAAGGGAGCAGTACTTC.

The CDR3 here is CASSLLGNTGELFF. CDR3 DNA: TGTGCCAGCAGCTTACTCGGGAACACCGGGGAGCTGTTTTTT. The chain has TRBV7-6 and TRBJ2-2; no clear D. Looked up from germline, CDR1 is SGHVS and CDR2 is FNYEAQ. This CDR3 contains 14 residues. V was cut by 2 bases and J by 1 base, with 5 bases left in between.

This sequence joins TRBV2 and TRBJ2-7; D remains ambiguous. Germline CDR1 reads SNHLY; CDR2 reads FYNNEI. Between the trimmed V and J ends, which lost 8 bases and 6 bases, there was a span of 17 bases. CDR3 length: 13 amino acids. The CDR3 is CASGAFVYSEQYF. CDR3 nucleotide sequence: TGTGCCAGCGGAGCCTTTGTGTATAGCGAGCAGTACTTC. The full variable domain, in which reference TRBV2 and TRBJ2-7 provide the parts outside the CDR3, is EPEVTQTPSHQVTQMGQEVILRCVPISNHLYFYWYRQILGQKVEFLVSFYNNEISEKSEIFDDQFSVERPDGSNFTLKIRSTKLEDSAMYFCASGAFVYSEQYFGPGTRLTVT.

This chain joins TRBV10-3 and TRBJ2-1; 11 bases line up with TRBD2. Germline V CDR1 and CDR2: ENHRY, SYGVKD. This CDR3 has 19 residues. V trimming: 4 bases; J trimming: 0 bases; junction bases outside the gene matches: 11. CDR3: CAISGGLAGGSSSYNEQFF. CDR3 DNA sequence: TGTGCCATCAGTGGGGGGCTAGCGGGAGGCTCCAGCTCCTACAATGAGCAGTTCTTC.

This rearrangement joins TRBV5-1 to TRBJ2-7, with D possibly matching TRBD1 (6 bases). Trimming cost V 3 bases and J 2 bases, with 12 bases left between them. From germline, CDR1 is SGHRS and CDR2 YFSETQ. This CDR3 region has 14 residues. CDR3 sequence (DNA): TGCGCCAGCAGCTCCCGCAGGGGTACCTACGAGCAGTACTTC. Encoded protein: CASSSRRGTYEQYF.